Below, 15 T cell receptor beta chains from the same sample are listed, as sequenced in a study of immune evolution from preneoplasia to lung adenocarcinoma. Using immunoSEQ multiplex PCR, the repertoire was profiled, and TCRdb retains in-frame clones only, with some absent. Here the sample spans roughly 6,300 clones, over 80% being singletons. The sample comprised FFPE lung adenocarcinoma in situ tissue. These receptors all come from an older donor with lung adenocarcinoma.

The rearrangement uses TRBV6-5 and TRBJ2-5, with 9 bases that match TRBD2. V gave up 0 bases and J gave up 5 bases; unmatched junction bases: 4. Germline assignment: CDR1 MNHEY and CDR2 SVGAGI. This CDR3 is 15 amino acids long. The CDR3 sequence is CASSYSITSGETQYF. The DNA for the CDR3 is TGTGCCAGCAGTTACTCGATTACTAGCGGGGAGACCCAGTACTTC.

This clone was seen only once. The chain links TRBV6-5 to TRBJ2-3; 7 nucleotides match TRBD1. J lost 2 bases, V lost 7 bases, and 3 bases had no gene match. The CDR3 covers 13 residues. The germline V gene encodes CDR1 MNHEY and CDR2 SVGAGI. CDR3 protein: CASKDRYTDTQYF. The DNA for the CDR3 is TGTGCCAGCAAGGACAGGTACACAGATACGCAGTATTTT.

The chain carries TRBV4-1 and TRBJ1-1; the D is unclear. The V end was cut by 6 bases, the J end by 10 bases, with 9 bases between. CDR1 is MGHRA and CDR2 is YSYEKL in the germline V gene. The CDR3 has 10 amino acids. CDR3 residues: CASSGRGAFF. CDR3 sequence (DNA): TGCGCCAGCAGTGGGAGAGGAGCTTTCTTT.

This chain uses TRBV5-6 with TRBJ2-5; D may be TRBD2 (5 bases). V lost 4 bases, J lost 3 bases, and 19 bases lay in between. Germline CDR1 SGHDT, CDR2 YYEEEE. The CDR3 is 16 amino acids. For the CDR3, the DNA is TGTGCCAGCAGCATGGTTATGACGGGAAAGGAAGAGACCCAGTACTTC. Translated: CASSMVMTGKEETQYF.

Written as DNA, the CDR3 is TGTGCCAGCAGCAAAGCGCTCAGGGGGGGTGACTATGGCTACACCTTC. Its translation is CASSKALRGGDYGYTF. The chain joins TRBV21-1 to TRBJ1-2. TRBV21-1 is termed a pseudogene. The CDR3 is 16 residues long.

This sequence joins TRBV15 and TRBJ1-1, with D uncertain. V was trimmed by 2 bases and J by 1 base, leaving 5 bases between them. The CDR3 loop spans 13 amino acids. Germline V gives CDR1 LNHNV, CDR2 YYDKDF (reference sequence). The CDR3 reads CATSRSENTEAFF. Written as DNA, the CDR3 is TGTGCCACCAGCAGATCGGAGAACACTGAAGCTTTCTTT.

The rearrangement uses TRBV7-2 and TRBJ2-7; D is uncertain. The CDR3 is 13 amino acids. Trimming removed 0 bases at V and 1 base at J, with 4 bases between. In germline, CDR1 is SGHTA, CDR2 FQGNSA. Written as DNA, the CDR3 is TGTGCCAGCAGCTTAGCGGGATCCTACGAGCAGTACTTC. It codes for CASSLAGSYEQYF.

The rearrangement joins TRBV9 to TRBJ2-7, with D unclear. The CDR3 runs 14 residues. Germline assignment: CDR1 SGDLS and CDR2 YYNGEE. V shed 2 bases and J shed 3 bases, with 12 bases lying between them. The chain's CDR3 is CASSVRPLGYEQYF. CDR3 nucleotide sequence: TGTGCCAGCAGCGTGAGACCCCTCGGCTACGAGCAGTACTTC.

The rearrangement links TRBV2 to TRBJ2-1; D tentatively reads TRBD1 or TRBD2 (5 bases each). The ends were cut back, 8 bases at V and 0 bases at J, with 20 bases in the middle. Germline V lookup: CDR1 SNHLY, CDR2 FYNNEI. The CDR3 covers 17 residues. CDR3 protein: CASSPRGRGSSYNEQFF. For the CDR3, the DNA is TGTGCCAGCTCCCCTCGGGGCAGAGGGAGCTCCTACAATGAGCAGTTCTTC.

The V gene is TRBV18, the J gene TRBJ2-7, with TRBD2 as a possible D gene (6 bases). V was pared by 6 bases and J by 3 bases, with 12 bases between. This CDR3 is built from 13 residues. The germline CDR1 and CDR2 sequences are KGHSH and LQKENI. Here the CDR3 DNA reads TGTGCCAGCTCTAGCGGAGGAGACTACGAGCAGTACTTC. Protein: CASSSGGDYEQYF.

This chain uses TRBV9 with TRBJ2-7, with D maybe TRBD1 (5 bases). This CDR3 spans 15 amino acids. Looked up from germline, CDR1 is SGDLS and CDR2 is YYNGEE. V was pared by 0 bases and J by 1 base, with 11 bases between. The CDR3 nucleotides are TGTGCCAGCAGCGTAGGAGCGACAGAATCCTACGAGCAGTACTTC. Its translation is CASSVGATESYEQYF.

Here the CDR3 reads CASSPQPPEQYF. The DNA of the CDR3 is TGCGCCAGCAGCCCCCAGCCCCCCGAGCAGTACTTC. The rearrangement uses TRBV5-1 and TRBJ2-7, with D unclear. The CDR3 totals 12 residues. Trimming removed 4 bases at V and 6 bases at J, with 11 bases between. CDR1 and CDR2 (germline): SGHRS, YFSETQ.

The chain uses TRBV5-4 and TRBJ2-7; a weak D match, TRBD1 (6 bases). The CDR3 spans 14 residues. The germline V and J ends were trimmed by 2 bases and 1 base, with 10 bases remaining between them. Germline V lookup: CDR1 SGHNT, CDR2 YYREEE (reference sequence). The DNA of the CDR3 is TGTGCCAGCAGCTTTAGGGGGAGATCCTACGAGCAGTACTTC. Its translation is CASSFRGRSYEQYF.

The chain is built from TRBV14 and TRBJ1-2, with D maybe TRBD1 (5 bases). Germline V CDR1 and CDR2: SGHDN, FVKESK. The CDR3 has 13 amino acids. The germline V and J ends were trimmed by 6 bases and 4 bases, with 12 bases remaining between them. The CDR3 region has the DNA TGTGCCAGCAGTCAAAGGGGAGGCTATGGCTACACCTTC. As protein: CASSQRGGYGYTF.

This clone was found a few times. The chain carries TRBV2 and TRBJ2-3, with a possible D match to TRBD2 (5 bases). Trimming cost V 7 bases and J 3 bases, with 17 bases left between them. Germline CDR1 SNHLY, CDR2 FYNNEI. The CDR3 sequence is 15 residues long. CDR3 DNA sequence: TGTGCCAGCAAGTTAGAGGGAGTCGGAACAGATACGCAGTATTTT. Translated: CASKLEGVGTDTQYF.